The 28 T cell receptor beta chains given below trace back to one sample, sequenced in a study of T cell responses to AZD1222 COVID-19 vaccine. Generated by immunoSEQ multiplex PCR, the TCRdb table keeps only in-frame clones and is missing some. The table has some 130,000 clones, 88% seen once; the top ten hold 7.6%. The sequencing here drew on peripheral blood, taken on day 0 of AZD1222 vaccination. These receptors were obtained from an adult in good health.

The gene calls are TRBV4-1 and TRBJ2-7, with a tentative D call TRBD2 (6 bases). The CDR3 covers 17 residues. CDR1 and CDR2 (germline): MGHRA, YSYEKL. V lost 3 bases and J 0 bases, leaving 18 bases between the germline ends. For the CDR3, the DNA is TGCGCCAGCAGCCAGGGGCTCGGGAGCAGGGCCTCCTACGAGCAGTACTTC. Amino acids: CASSQGLGSRASYEQYF.

The count of this clone is one. The V and J genes are TRBV7-2 and TRBJ2-7; possible D gene TRBD2, 5 bases. The germline V gene has CDR1 SGHTA and CDR2 FQGNSA. Trimming took 1 base from V and 4 from J, leaving 14 bases between them. CDR3 length: 15 residues. The DNA for the CDR3 is TGTGCCAGCAGCTTAGGAGGGCCAGAAACATACGAGCAGTACTTC. Amino acid sequence: CASSLGGPETYEQYF. Based on the CDR3 plus reference TRBV7-2 and TRBJ2-7, the full variable domain is GAGVSQSPSNKVTEKGKDVELRCDPISGHTALYWYRQSLGQGLEFLIYFQGNSAPDKSGLPSDRFSAERTGGSVSTLTIQRTQQEDSAVYLCASSLGGPETYEQYFGPGTRLTVT.

CDR3 bases: TGTGCCAGCAGCTTAATGGTCAGCTCCGGAAACACCATATATTTT. It specifies CASSLMVSSGNTIYF. This chain uses TRBV7-2 with TRBJ1-3; no reliable D call. Between the trimmed V and J ends, which lost 2 bases and 4 bases, there was a span of 12 bases. The CDR3 spans 15 residues. Germline CDR1 SGHTA, CDR2 FQGNSA.

The chain combines TRBV19 with TRBJ2-1, with TRBD2 matching over 11 bases. V shed 4 bases and J 8 bases; nucleotides not matched to a gene: 7. Germline V gives CDR1 LNHDA, CDR2 SQIVND (reference sequence). This CDR3 contains 15 residues. The CDR3 is CASSSLTSGSHEQFF. CDR3 bases: TGTGCCAGTAGTAGTTTAACTAGCGGGAGCCATGAGCAGTTCTTC.

V gene TRBV2 combines with J gene TRBJ1-1, with D hard to call. This CDR3 contains 14 residues. The V and J ends lost 5 bases and 1 base respectively, with 11 bases between them. Germline V gene sequence: CDR1 SNHLY, CDR2 FYNNEI. CDR3 protein: CASSYQAENTEAFF. CDR3 nucleotide sequence: TGTGCCAGCAGTTACCAGGCAGAGAACACTGAAGCTTTCTTT.

This clone came up once. The gene calls are TRBV6-5 and TRBJ1-3; D perhaps matches TRBD1 (5 bases). Trimming took off 6 bases at V and 1 base at J, with 10 bases between the two ends. Germline CDR1 and CDR2: MNHEY and SVGAGI. The CDR3 covers 14 residues. The CDR3 sequence: CASSPGFSGNTIYF. The CDR3 nucleotides read TGTGCCAGCAGCCCAGGGTTTTCTGGAAACACCATATATTTT.

The J gene is TRBJ2-1, the V gene TRBV30, with D maybe TRBD1 (6 bases). Germline V gene lookup returns CDR1 GTSNPN and CDR2 SVGIG (reference sequence). V gave up 5 bases and J gave up 15 bases, with 17 bases separating them. This CDR3 contains 11 residues. CDR3 sequence: CAWQQGTRGFF. The CDR3 nucleotides are TGTGCCTGGCAACAGGGAACCCGGGGGTTCTTC.

This chain uses TRBV6-5 with TRBJ2-1; the match to TRBD2 covers 8 bases. There are 13 residues in the CDR3. Germline CDR1 MNHEY, CDR2 SVGAGI. The ends lost 7 bases at V and 5 bases at J; junction bases unmatched: 4. The CDR3 region is CASKRGRDNEQFF. The DNA of the CDR3 is TGTGCCAGCAAGCGGGGGAGGGACAATGAGCAGTTCTTC.

J is TRBJ1-6 and V is TRBV30, with 8 bases matching TRBD1. This CDR3 spans 15 amino acids. V was pared by 3 bases and J by 7 bases, with 8 bases of the junction left unmatched. The germline V gene encodes CDR1 GTSNPN and CDR2 SVGIG (reference sequence). Written as DNA, the CDR3 is TGTGCCTGGAGAGAGCCCGGGACAGGAAATTCACCCCTCCACTTT. Translation gives CAWREPGTGNSPLHF.

This clone appeared once. The chain combines TRBV7-9 with TRBJ1-1, with a weak D call TRBD1 (5 bases). There are 15 residues in the CDR3. Per the germline V gene, CDR1 is SEHNR and CDR2 is FQNEAQ (reference sequence). The germline V and J ends were trimmed by 5 bases and 1 base, with 14 bases remaining between them. The CDR3 sequence is CASSQRTGTNTEAFF. DNA of the CDR3: TGTGCCAGCAGCCAACGGACGGGGACGAACACTGAAGCTTTCTTT.

The chain joins TRBV14 to TRBJ2-1, with D maybe TRBD1 (7 bases). The CDR3 contains 16 residues. The V end was cut by 4 bases, the J end by 2 bases, with 15 bases between. The germline V gene has CDR1 SGHDN and CDR2 FVKESK. The CDR3 nucleotides read TGTGCCAGCAGCCCCCCCGGCGGGACAGCCTACAATGAGCAGTTCTTC. Protein product: CASSPPGGTAYNEQFF.

The chain couples TRBV27 to TRBJ2-3, with D tentatively TRBD2 (6 bases). CDR1 and CDR2 (germline): MNHEY, SMNVEV (reference sequence). The V end was cut by 3 bases, the J end by 3 bases, with 19 bases between. The length of the CDR3 is 17 residues. CDR3 DNA sequence: TGTGCCAGCAGTTTCCCGCCGGTGCGGGATGGAACAGATACGCAGTATTTT. Translating gives CASSFPPVRDGTDTQYF.

This chain links TRBV4-3 with TRBJ2-3; a possible D gene is TRBD2 (5 bases). V was shortened by 4 bases and J by 5 bases, with 10 bases between the two germline ends. The CDR3 covers 13 residues. Germline V gene lookup returns CDR1 LGHNA and CDR2 YSLEER. The CDR3 loop reads CASSPRSGDTQYF. CDR3 coding DNA: TGCGCCAGCAGCCCCCGAAGCGGAGATACGCAGTATTTT.

The rearrangement links TRBV28 to TRBJ2-7, with D tentatively TRBD1 or TRBD2 (5 bases each). From germline, CDR1 is MDHEN and CDR2 SYDVKM. This CDR3 has 15 residues. V was clipped by 1 base and J by 3 bases, with 13 bases between them. CDR3 coding DNA: TGTGCCAGCAGTTTATATAATCCAGGGAGCTACGAGCAGTACTTC. Protein: CASSLYNPGSYEQYF.

The chain carries TRBV2 and TRBJ1-1, with 7 nucleotides matching TRBD1. Trimming at V came to 5 bases and at J to 8 bases, leaving 11 bases not matched to a gene. Germline V gene sequence: CDR1 SNHLY, CDR2 FYNNEI. This CDR3 region has 14 residues. Written as DNA, the CDR3 is TGTGCCAGCAGTTTAACCCGGGACAGCGGAGAAGCTTTCTTT. It is translated as CASSLTRDSGEAFF. Variable domain in full (rest from reference TRBV2 and TRBJ1-1): EPEVTQTPSHQVTQMGQEVILRCVPISNHLYFYWYRQILGQKVEFLVSFYNNEISEKSEIFDDQFSVERPDGSNFTLKIRSTKLEDSAMYFCASSLTRDSGEAFFGQGTRLTVV.

This clone has only a few counts. The gene calls are TRBV10-1 and TRBJ2-3; no clear D. The CDR3 spans 12 residues. The germline V and J ends were trimmed by 5 bases and 6 bases, with 9 bases remaining between them. Looked up from germline, CDR1 is WNHNN and CDR2 is SYGVQD (reference sequence). The CDR3 loop reads CASSLTRDTQYF. The CDR3 DNA reads as TGCGCCAGCAGTCTTACTCGGGATACGCAGTATTTT.

The genes are TRBV5-4 and TRBJ2-3; TRBD2 matches 10 bases. V lost 1 base and J lost 3; bases outside the gene matches: 8. This CDR3 comprises 17 residues. Germline V CDR1 and CDR2: SGHNT, YYREEE (reference sequence). The CDR3 sequence is CASSLFPAGGGTDTQYF. CDR3 sequence (DNA): TGTGCCAGCAGCTTGTTCCCAGCGGGAGGGGGGACAGATACGCAGTATTTT.

The V and J genes are TRBV5-1 and TRBJ1-5; 7 bases align to TRBD1. Per the germline V gene, CDR1 is SGHRS and CDR2 is YFSETQ. Trimming cost V 0 bases and J 4 bases; bases outside gene matches: 4. This CDR3 is built from 15 residues. The CDR3 nucleotides are TGCGCCAGCAGCTTGGGGGGGACAGAGAATCAGCCCCAGCATTTT. Amino acid sequence: CASSLGGTENQPQHF.

V is TRBV13 and J is TRBJ2-1; 8 nucleotides agree with TRBD2. The trim removed 4 bases at V and 3 bases at J, leaving 5 bases unmatched. The CDR3 is made up of 15 amino acids. The germline gives CDR1 PRHDT, CDR2 FYEKMQ (reference sequence). This chain's CDR3 is CASSSGGAHYNEQFF. The CDR3 DNA follows: TGTGCCAGCAGCTCCGGGGGGGCCCACTACAATGAGCAGTTCTTC. The whole variable domain, remainder taken from reference TRBV13 and TRBJ2-1, is AAGVIQSPRHLIKEKRETATLKCYPIPRHDTVYWYQQGPGQDPQFLISFYEKMQSDKGSIPDRFSAQQFSDYHSELNMSSLELGDSALYFCASSSGGAHYNEQFFGPGTRLTVL.

This clone has only one observation. J is TRBJ1-5 and V is TRBV6-5; 11 bases align to TRBD1. The germline gives CDR1 MNHEY, CDR2 SVGAGI. CDR3 length: 15 amino acids. V gave up 6 bases and J gave up 6 bases; unmatched junction bases: 7. CDR3 nucleotides: TGTGCCAGCAGAAAAGGACAGGGGGCCTTTCAGCCCCAGCATTTT. This encodes CASRKGQGAFQPQHF.

V usage is TRBV6-4 and J usage is TRBJ2-1, with 14 bases matching TRBD2. After removal of 9 bases from V and 6 bases from J, the junction contained 10 bases not matched to a gene. This CDR3 has 16 residues. CDR1 is MRHNA, CDR2 SNTAGT, per germline. The CDR3 bases are TGTGCCAGAGCTCGACTAGCGGGGGGGCTGGGCAATGAGCAGTTCTTC. Its translation is CARARLAGGLGNEQFF.

The gene calls are TRBV1 and TRBJ1-6; the table's D call, TRBD1, has no DNA check behind it. TRBV1 is listed as a pseudogene. The CDR3 length is 18 residues. CDR3 residues: CTSSQDFQGRVIYSPLHF. The CDR3 coding sequence is TGCACCAGCAGCCAAGATTTCCAGGGTCGGGTTATTTATTCACCCCTCCACTTT.

This sequence joins TRBV24-1 and TRBJ2-3, with D hard to call. The CDR3 loop spans 16 amino acids. The germline gives CDR1 KGHDR, CDR2 SFDVKD. V lost 3 bases and J 4 bases, leaving 16 bases between the germline ends. Here the CDR3 DNA reads TGTGCCACCAGTGATAACAAACCCGGAATTTCAGATACGCAGTATTTT. It is translated as CATSDNKPGISDTQYF.

The rearrangement joins TRBV2 to TRBJ1-5; no definite D call. Germline lookup yields CDR1 SNHLY and CDR2 FYNNEI. CDR3 length: 14 residues. V shed 2 bases and J shed 3 bases, with 8 bases lying between them. This chain's CDR3 is CASSEQNYNQPQHF. In nucleotides, the CDR3 is TGTGCCAGCAGTGAACAGAACTACAATCAGCCCCAGCATTTT.

The rearrangement links TRBV6-1 to TRBJ1-2, with 9 bases fitting TRBD1. Germline CDR1 reads MNHNS; CDR2 reads SASEGT. The V gene end was trimmed by 6 bases and the J gene end by 7 bases; junction bases not matched to a gene: 9. This CDR3 has 14 residues. The CDR3 DNA is TGTGCCAGCAGCACAGGGGGCGATTTAGGTGGCTACACCTTC. As protein: CASSTGGDLGGYTF.

The V call is TRBV10-3, the J call TRBJ2-5; the D gene is possibly TRBD1 (5 bases). The germline gives CDR1 ENHRY, CDR2 SYGVKD. The V gene lost 6 bases and the J gene lost 5 bases, with 16 bases spanning the gap. The CDR3 is 14 amino acids. The CDR3: CAIRAGQTEETQYF. The CDR3 region has the DNA TGTGCCATCAGGGCAGGGCAGACCGAGGAGACCCAGTACTTC.

This clone showed up just once. The chain is built from TRBV6-5 and TRBJ1-2; the D is unclear. V gave up 4 bases and J gave up 4 bases, with 13 bases separating them. The CDR3 contains 14 residues. Germline loops: CDR1 MNHEY, CDR2 SVGAGI. CDR3 nucleotide sequence: TGTGCCAGCAGTTTAGGAGCCCGAGGCTATGGCTACACCTTC. Translation gives CASSLGARGYGYTF.

The rearrangement links TRBV9 to TRBJ2-3; weak D call: TRBD1 (6 bases). Germline values: CDR1 SGDLS, CDR2 YYNGEE. The CDR3 has 13 amino acids. Trimming cost V 0 bases and J 5 bases, with 7 bases left between them. The CDR3 nucleotides read TGTGCCAGCAGCGTAGTACAGGGAGATACGCAGTATTTT. Translated, it gives CASSVVQGDTQYF.